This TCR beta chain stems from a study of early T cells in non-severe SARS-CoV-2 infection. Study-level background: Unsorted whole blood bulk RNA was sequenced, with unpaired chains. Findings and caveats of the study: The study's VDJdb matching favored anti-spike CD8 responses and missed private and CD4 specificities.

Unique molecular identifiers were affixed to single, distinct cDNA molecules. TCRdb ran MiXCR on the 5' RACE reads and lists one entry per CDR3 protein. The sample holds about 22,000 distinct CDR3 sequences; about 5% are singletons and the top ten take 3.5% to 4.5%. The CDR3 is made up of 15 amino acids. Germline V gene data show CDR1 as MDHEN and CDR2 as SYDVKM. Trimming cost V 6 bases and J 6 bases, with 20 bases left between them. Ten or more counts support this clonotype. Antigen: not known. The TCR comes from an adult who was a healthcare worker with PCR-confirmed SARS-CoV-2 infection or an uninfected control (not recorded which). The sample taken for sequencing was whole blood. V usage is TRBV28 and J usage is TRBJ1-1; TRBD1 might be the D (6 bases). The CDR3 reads CASSLRGASISEAFF. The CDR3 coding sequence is TGTGCCAGCAGCCTCAGGGGTGCGAGTATTTCTGAAGCTTTCTTT.